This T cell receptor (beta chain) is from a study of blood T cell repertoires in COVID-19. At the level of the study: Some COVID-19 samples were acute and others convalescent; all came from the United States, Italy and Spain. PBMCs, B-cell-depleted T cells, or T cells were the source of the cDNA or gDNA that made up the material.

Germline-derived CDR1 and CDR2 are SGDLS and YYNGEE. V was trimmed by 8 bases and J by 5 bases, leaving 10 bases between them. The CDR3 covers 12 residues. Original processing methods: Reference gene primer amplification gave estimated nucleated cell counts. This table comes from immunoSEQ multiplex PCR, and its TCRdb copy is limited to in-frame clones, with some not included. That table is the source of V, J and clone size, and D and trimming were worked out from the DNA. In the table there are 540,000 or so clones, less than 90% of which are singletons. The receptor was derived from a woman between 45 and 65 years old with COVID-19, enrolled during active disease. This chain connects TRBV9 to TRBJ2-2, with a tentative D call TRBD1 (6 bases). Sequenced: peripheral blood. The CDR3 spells CASNRVTGELFF. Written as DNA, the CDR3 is TGTGCCAGTAACAGGGTTACCGGGGAGCTGTTTTTT.